What follows is one TCR beta chain and its context. Its matching antigen is unknown. One junction end does not reproduce the germline sequence, and a read error may be involved. CDR1 is SQVTM and CDR2 is ANQGSEA in the germline V gene. The CDR3 is 14 residues long. The data originate from a study of post-analysis software for immune sequencing data. Overall study context: The disease courses spanned relapsing-remitting, secondary progressive and progressive-relapsing forms of multiple sclerosis.

Study-wide findings and caveats: Patients showed TRBV5-6, TRBV5-1 and TRBV20-1 among 4 or 5 TRBV segments more frequent than in controls. Multiple sclerosis patients had significantly lower normalized Chao1 diversity than controls. F-measure co-clustering was strong for batch-matched samples.

Unique molecular identifiers had been added to the TCR beta cDNA libraries. Starting from about 0.98 to 11 million T cells, the study yielded about 500,000 cDNA molecules. In TCRdb, the PCR reads were re-called with MiXCR into one record per CDR3 protein. The sample gives about 810,000 distinct CDR3 sequences, about 57% of which show up once; about 4.5% is in the top ten. The sample comprised blood. The source of this sequence is a girl aged 5-17 years with multiple sclerosis. V usage is TRBV29-1 and J usage is TRBJ2-7, with D perhaps TRBD1 (6 bases). CDR3 sequence (DNA): TGCAGTGTTGAAACAGGGTCCTCCACCTACGAGCAGTACTTC. It codes for CSVETGSSTYEQYF.